What follows are 20 T cell receptor beta chains derived from one specimen sequenced in a study of blood T cell repertoires in COVID-19. Sequenced by immunoSEQ multiplex PCR; TCRdb stores in-frame clones only, minus some. The sample records around 150,000 clones, approximately 80% being singletons. The sequencing sample was made of peripheral blood. The receptors shown here come from a man between 65 and 85 years old with acute or convalescent COVID-19.

The chain couples TRBV5-1 to TRBJ2-1; 7 positions agree with TRBD2. The CDR3 has 15 amino acids. Germline loops: CDR1 SGHRS, CDR2 YFSETQ. V was clipped by 4 bases and J by 8 bases; unmatched bases: 12. The CDR3 DNA sequence: TGCGCCAGCAGCCCCCGACTAGCCCACCCCCATGAGCAGTTCTTC. The encoded protein is CASSPRLAHPHEQFF.

This chain connects TRBV7-3 to TRBJ2-1; TRBD2 aligns across 9 bases. This CDR3 is built from 15 residues. Germline V CDR1 and CDR2: SGHTA, FQGTGA. With 5 bases clipped from V and 6 bases from J, the junction kept 8 bases outside the gene matches. The CDR3 DNA reads TGTGCCAGCAGCCAAGTGGCGGGAGGGGGCAATGAGCAGTTCTTC. Translating gives CASSQVAGGGNEQFF.

CDR3 in amino acids: CASSFNGPGEPQHF. The CDR3 DNA follows: TGTGCCAGCAGCTTTAACGGTCCGGGGGAACCCCAGCATTTT. This chain connects TRBV11-2 to TRBJ1-5, with D possibly matching TRBD1 (5 bases). This CDR3 region has 14 residues. V lost 3 bases to trimming and J lost 10 bases, with 16 bases between them. Germline CDR1 reads SGHAT; CDR2 reads FQNNGV.

This chain uses TRBV7-3 with TRBJ2-3, with TRBD2 matching over 8 bases. The CDR3 has 16 residues. Germline V CDR1 and CDR2: SGHTA, FQGTGA. V lost 1 base and J lost 4; bases outside the gene matches: 7. This CDR3 is CASSLMLAGGADTQYF. The DNA of the CDR3 is TGTGCCAGCAGCTTAATGCTAGCGGGTGGTGCAGATACGCAGTATTTT.

The chain links TRBV12-3 or TRBV12-4 to TRBJ2-7; TRBD2 might be the D (5 bases). This CDR3 contains 12 residues. Trimming cost V 6 bases and J 1 base, with 7 bases left between them. This CDR3 is CASRQRSYEQYF. The CDR3 coding sequence is TGTGCCAGCAGGCAGCGGTCCTACGAGCAGTACTTC.

The CDR3 DNA reads as TGTGCCAGCAGTTCCGGACAGGATAATTCACCCCTCCACTTT. The encoded protein is CASSSGQDNSPLHF. The genes are TRBV28 and TRBJ1-6; 7 bases are a match to TRBD1. Trimming at V came to 4 bases and at J to 5 bases, leaving 2 bases not matched to a gene. The CDR3 runs 14 residues. The V gene's germline CDR1 is MDHEN and CDR2 SYDVKM.

This chain uses TRBV5-1 with TRBJ2-7, with a possible D match to TRBD1 (5 bases). Germline V gives CDR1 SGHRS, CDR2 YFSETQ. The CDR3 has 15 residues. V was clipped by 3 bases and J by 0 bases, with 13 bases between them. CDR3 sequence: CASSSRGHYSYEQYF. DNA for the CDR3: TGCGCCAGCAGCTCACGCGGACATTACTCCTACGAGCAGTACTTC.

The V call is TRBV30, the J call TRBJ2-7; a possible D gene is TRBD2 (6 bases). CDR1 GTSNPN and CDR2 SVGIG come from the germline V gene (reference sequence). This CDR3 has 12 residues. Trimming left V 4 bases short and J 3 bases short, with 10 bases between. CDR3 sequence reads: CAWIRGGYEQYF. CDR3 coding DNA: TGTGCCTGGATAAGGGGAGGCTACGAGCAGTACTTC.

This clone was detected only once. The chain is built from TRBV28 and TRBJ1-5; 7 bases are shared with TRBD1. Germline CDR1 reads MDHEN; CDR2 reads SYDVKM. V dropped 8 bases and J dropped 8; count of bases not matched to a gene: 18. The CDR3 has 16 amino acids. CDR3 in DNA: TGTGCCAGCCTAAACCCCGGGACAGCCTCTTGGGAGCCCCAGCATTTT. Protein sequence: CASLNPGTASWEPQHF.

This rearrangement joins TRBV11-3 to TRBJ2-7, with 7 positions matching TRBD2. After removal of 6 bases from V and 13 bases from J, the junction contained 21 bases not matched to a gene. Germline CDR1 is SGHNT and CDR2 is YENEEA. This CDR3 has 15 residues. The CDR3 spells CASSPASGAALSYYF. The CDR3 bases are TGTGCCAGCAGTCCAGCAAGCGGGGCGGCTTTAAGTTATTACTTC.

This chain links TRBV5-1 with TRBJ2-7; TRBD2 matches 8 bases. The CDR3 is made up of 15 amino acids. Germline assignment: CDR1 SGHRS and CDR2 YFSETQ. After removal of 2 bases from V and 4 bases from J, the junction contained 8 bases not matched to a gene. The CDR3 DNA sequence: TGCGCCAGCAGCTTTAATCCGGGAGGGGATTACGAGCAGTACTTC. Protein product: CASSFNPGGDYEQYF.

The V and J genes are TRBV18 and TRBJ2-1, with D possibly TRBD2 on 5 matching bases. CDR1 and CDR2 (germline): KGHSH, LQKENI. V was pared by 2 bases and J by 0 bases, with 8 bases between. This CDR3 contains 15 residues. The CDR3 nucleotides read TGTGCCAGCTCACCAGGAGGAGTCTCCTACAATGAGCAGTTCTTC. It encodes CASSPGGVSYNEQFF.

The CDR3 loop is CASSGEGRGIGQPQHF. The CDR3 DNA reads as TGTGCCAGCAGCGGGGAGGGGAGGGGTATCGGTCAGCCCCAGCATTTT. This rearrangement joins TRBV7-8 to TRBJ1-5, with D maybe TRBD1 (5 bases). The CDR3 totals 16 residues. Trimming removed 5 bases from V and 6 bases from J, with 20 bases in between. Germline CDR1 and CDR2: SGHVS and FQNEAQ. The whole variable domain, filled in from reference TRBV7-8 and TRBJ1-5, reads GAGVSQSPRYKVAKRGQDVALRCDPISGHVSLFWYQQALGQGPEFLTYFQNEAQLDKSGLPSDRFFAERPEGSVSTLKIQRTQQEDSAVYLCASSGEGRGIGQPQHFGDGTRLSIL.

The chain is built from TRBV4-1 and TRBJ2-1; 8 bases align to TRBD1. The V and J ends lost 5 bases and 0 bases, in that order; junction bases with no gene match: 6. The CDR3 loop spans 16 amino acids. CDR1 and CDR2 (germline): MGHRA, YSYEKL. The chain's CDR3 is CASSAGQASSYNEQFF. The CDR3, as DNA: TGCGCCAGCAGCGCGGGACAGGCCAGCTCCTACAATGAGCAGTTCTTC.

The chain carries TRBV6-1 and TRBJ2-7; 8 nucleotides agree with TRBD1. There are 15 residues in the CDR3. Germline CDR1 MNHNS, CDR2 SASEGT. With V trimmed by 2 bases and J by 5 bases, 8 bases remained unmatched. The CDR3 bases are TGTGCCAGCAGTGAAAACGGACAGGGCTTTCACGAGCAGTACTTC. Translating it yields CASSENGQGFHEQYF.

The rearrangement links TRBV7-2 to TRBJ1-2; D may be TRBD1 (6 bases). Germline CDR1 reads SGHTA; CDR2 reads FQGNSA. Trimming removed 1 base at V and 0 bases at J, with 21 bases between. This CDR3 spans 19 amino acids. The chain's CDR3 is CASSLEAVGGFYSNYGYTF. CDR3 nucleotide sequence: TGTGCCAGCAGCTTAGAGGCAGTAGGGGGATTTTATTCTAACTATGGCTACACCTTC.

This clone was counted a single time. CDR3 protein: CASSLDQETQYF. For the CDR3, the DNA is TGTGCCAGCAGCCTCGACCAAGAGACCCAGTACTTC. The rearrangement uses TRBV28 and TRBJ2-5; D gene ambiguous. Germline V lookup: CDR1 MDHEN, CDR2 SYDVKM. The CDR3 runs 12 residues. V was trimmed by 6 bases and J by 0 bases, leaving 5 bases between them.

The chain employs TRBV7-3 and TRBJ2-2; 8 bases are shared with TRBD2. In germline, CDR1 is SGHTA, CDR2 FQGTGA. V lost 5 bases to trimming and J lost 0 bases; unmatched junction nucleotides: 2. CDR3 length equals 15 residues. In DNA form, the CDR3 reads TGTGCCAGCAGCAAGGGACTAGCGAACACCGGGGAGCTGTTTTTT. Its translation: CASSKGLANTGELFF. The whole variable domain, remainder taken from reference TRBV7-3 and TRBJ2-2, is GAGVSQTPSNKVTEKGKYVELRCDPISGHTALYWYRQSLGQGPEFLIYFQGTGAADDSGLPNDRFFAVRPEGSVSTLKIQRTERGDSAVYLCASSKGLANTGELFFGEGSRLTVL.

The J gene is TRBJ1-3, the V gene TRBV5-1; weak D call: TRBD1 (5 bases). V was trimmed by 4 bases and J by 0 bases, leaving 20 bases between them. The germline V gene encodes CDR1 SGHRS and CDR2 YFSETQ. This CDR3 contains 18 residues. This CDR3 is CASSRQHDSGLSGNTIYF. As DNA, the CDR3 is TGCGCCAGCAGCCGACAGCACGACTCGGGACTCTCTGGAAACACCATATATTTT.

In nucleotides, the CDR3 is TGTGCCAGCAGACCCTCAGGGGGAGATAGCAATCAGCCCCAGCATTTT. Translated: CASRPSGGDSNQPQHF. The chain combines TRBV27 with TRBJ1-5; 7 nucleotides line up with TRBD1. The CDR3 runs to 16 residues. The germline gives CDR1 MNHEY, CDR2 SMNVEV (reference sequence). V gave up 6 bases and J gave up 0 bases; unmatched junction bases: 8.